Listed below are T cell receptor beta chains from one sample, sequenced in a study of blood T cell repertoires in COVID-19. Clones were read by immunoSEQ multiplex PCR, and TCRdb kept only the in-frame ones, dropping some. The sample includes 100,000 to 150,000 clones, roughly 72% of them seen just once. The sequenced sample was peripheral blood. The source of these receptors is an elderly man with COVID-19, enrolled during active disease. Both conserved end residues are part of each CDR3. Each record gives: J gene, clone size, D gene, V gene, CDR3 DNA, CDR3 protein. A D gene is named only where the DNA matches it firmly. Expanded clones get a size class; other rows say once, few or many, or leave the size out.

j_gene: TRBJ1-6
abundance: NA
d_gene: NA
v_gene: TRBV27
CDR3nt: TGTGCCAGCAGTTTTGGTGGGCACAGAGCAAATTCACCCCTCCACTTT
CDR3aa: CASSFGGHRANSPLHF

j_gene: TRBJ1-5
abundance: few
d_gene: TRBD1
v_gene: TRBV7-9
CDR3nt: TGTGCCAGCAGCACGGGACAGGGTAGACAGCCCCAGCATTTT
CDR3aa: CASSTGQGRQPQHF

j_gene: TRBJ2-1
abundance: NA
d_gene: TRBD2
v_gene: TRBV19
CDR3nt: TGTGCCAGTCGGACTAGCGGGAGTTACAATGAGCAGTTCTTC
CDR3aa: CASRTSGSYNEQFF

j_gene: TRBJ2-3
abundance: NA
d_gene: TRBD1
v_gene: TRBV7-9
CDR3nt: TGTGCCAGCAGCTCCCGGGACAGTAGCACAGATACGCAGTATTTT
CDR3aa: CASSSRDSSTDTQYF

j_gene: TRBJ2-7
abundance: NA
d_gene: NA
v_gene: TRBV25-1
CDR3nt: TGTGCCAGCAGTGGGGGGACAACTCCTCGGGGCGAGCAGTACTTC
CDR3aa: CASSGGTTPRGEQYF

j_gene: TRBJ2-1
abundance: few
d_gene: NA
v_gene: TRBV19
CDR3nt: TGTGCCAGTAGTATAGATCCTGGGCCAGGGTCCTACAATGAGCAGTTCTTC
CDR3aa: CASSIDPGPGSYNEQFF

j_gene: TRBJ2-3
abundance: NA
d_gene: TRBD2
v_gene: TRBV10-3
CDR3nt: TGTGCCATCAGACTAGCGGGACCTACAGATACGCAGTATTTT
CDR3aa: CAIRLAGPTDTQYF

j_gene: TRBJ2-2
abundance: NA
d_gene: NA
v_gene: TRBV14
CDR3nt: TGTGCCAGCAGCCTCCTAGGGGACACCGGGGAGCTGTTTTTT
CDR3aa: CASSLLGDTGELFF

j_gene: TRBJ2-3
abundance: NA
d_gene: TRBD2
v_gene: TRBV13
CDR3nt: TGTGCCAGCAGCTTGACGTCTAGCGGGGGAGGACCTGGGGAGGATACGCAGTATTTT
CDR3aa: CASSLTSSGGGPGEDTQYF

j_gene: TRBJ2-3
abundance: NA
d_gene: NA
v_gene: TRBV21-1
CDR3nt: TGTGCCAGCAGCCCTCACGGACTGGGGTTGTGGGCAGATACGCAGTATTTT
CDR3aa: CASSPHGLGLWADTQYF

j_gene: TRBJ1-4
abundance: NA
d_gene: TRBD1
v_gene: TRBV18
CDR3nt: TGTGCCAGCTCACCGGGACAGAGTAATGAAAAACTGTTTTTT
CDR3aa: CASSPGQSNEKLFF

j_gene: TRBJ1-1
abundance: NA
d_gene: TRBD1
v_gene: TRBV7-2
CDR3nt: TGTGCCAGCAGCCGGGACAGAAAAAACACTGAAGCTTTCTTT
CDR3aa: CASSRDRKNTEAFF

j_gene: TRBJ1-2
abundance: NA
d_gene: NA
v_gene: TRBV7-3
CDR3nt: TGTGCCAGCAGCCTTTCCCCGTCTTCTAACTATGGCTACACCTTC
CDR3aa: CASSLSPSSNYGYTF

j_gene: TRBJ2-3
abundance: few
d_gene: NA
v_gene: TRBV4-1
CDR3nt: TGCGCCAGCAGCCAAGACTGGGGGGCAGATACGCAGTATTTT
CDR3aa: CASSQDWGADTQYF

j_gene: TRBJ2-7
abundance: NA
d_gene: NA
v_gene: TRBV10-3
CDR3nt: TGTGCCATCAGTGATCCCCAGCGATCCTACGAGCAGTACTTC
CDR3aa: CAISDPQRSYEQYF

j_gene: TRBJ2-3
abundance: once
d_gene: TRBD2
v_gene: TRBV5-1
CDR3nt: TGCGCCAGCAGCTGGGACGGGGGGAATACGCAGTATTTT
CDR3aa: CASSWDGGNTQYF

j_gene: TRBJ2-5
abundance: NA
d_gene: NA
v_gene: TRBV10-3
CDR3nt: TGTGCCATCAGCCCGGACAACCAAGAGACCCAGTACTTC
CDR3aa: CAISPDNQETQYF

j_gene: TRBJ2-7
abundance: NA
d_gene: NA
v_gene: TRBV7-3
CDR3nt: TGTGCCAGCAGCGACGGGTCCGAGCAGTACTTC
CDR3aa: CASSDGSEQYF

j_gene: TRBJ1-6
abundance: NA
d_gene: NA
v_gene: TRBV5-1
CDR3nt: TGCGCCAGCAGGATAGGACAAAATAATTCACCCCTCCACTTT
CDR3aa: CASRIGQNNSPLHF

j_gene: TRBJ2-5
abundance: NA
d_gene: TRBD2
v_gene: TRBV5-1
CDR3nt: TGCGCCAGCAGCCCCAGAGGGACTAGCGGGTACCAAGAGACCCAGTACTTC
CDR3aa: CASSPRGTSGYQETQYF

j_gene: TRBJ2-7
abundance: NA
d_gene: NA
v_gene: TRBV6-5
CDR3nt: TGTGCCAGCAGTCTAGGACAACGATCCTACGAGCAGTACTTC
CDR3aa: CASSLGQRSYEQYF

j_gene: TRBJ1-2
abundance: NA
d_gene: TRBD1
v_gene: TRBV5-1
CDR3nt: TGCGCCAGCACCAGTCCCGGGACAGGGTTCCTTGGCTACACCTTC
CDR3aa: CASTSPGTGFLGYTF

j_gene: TRBJ2-7
abundance: NA
d_gene: TRBD1
v_gene: TRBV5-1
CDR3nt: TGCGCCAGCAGCTTCCAGGGGGACTACGAGCAGTACTTC
CDR3aa: CASSFQGDYEQYF

j_gene: TRBJ2-1
abundance: NA
d_gene: TRBD2
v_gene: TRBV5-1
CDR3nt: TGCGCCAGCAGCTTGGATTGGCGGGAGGGCTACAATGAGCAGTTCTTC
CDR3aa: CASSLDWREGYNEQFF

j_gene: TRBJ2-2
abundance: once
d_gene: TRBD2
v_gene: TRBV5-3
CDR3nt: TGTGCCAGAAGCTCCCCCTGCGGGAGTGGCGGGGAGCTGTTTTTT
CDR3aa: CARSSPCGSGGELFF

j_gene: TRBJ1-4
abundance: NA
d_gene: NA
v_gene: TRBV6-5
CDR3nt: TGTGCCAGCAGTTACGGTTGGGGCGGGGCCCACGAAAAACTGTTTTTT
CDR3aa: CASSYGWGGAHEKLFF

j_gene: TRBJ2-1
abundance: NA
d_gene: NA
v_gene: TRBV30
CDR3nt: TGTGCCTGGAGTCAGGCCCGGTCTGGTTACAATGAGCAGTTCTTC
CDR3aa: CAWSQARSGYNEQFF

j_gene: TRBJ2-7
abundance: NA
d_gene: NA
v_gene: TRBV7-9
CDR3nt: TGTGCCAGCAGCTTAGGGGGCGGATACGAGCAGTACTTC
CDR3aa: CASSLGGGYEQYF

j_gene: TRBJ2-2
abundance: NA
d_gene: NA
v_gene: TRBV29-1
CDR3nt: TGCAGCGTTGATTTGGGGGGAACCGGGGAGCTGTTTTTT
CDR3aa: CSVDLGGTGELFF